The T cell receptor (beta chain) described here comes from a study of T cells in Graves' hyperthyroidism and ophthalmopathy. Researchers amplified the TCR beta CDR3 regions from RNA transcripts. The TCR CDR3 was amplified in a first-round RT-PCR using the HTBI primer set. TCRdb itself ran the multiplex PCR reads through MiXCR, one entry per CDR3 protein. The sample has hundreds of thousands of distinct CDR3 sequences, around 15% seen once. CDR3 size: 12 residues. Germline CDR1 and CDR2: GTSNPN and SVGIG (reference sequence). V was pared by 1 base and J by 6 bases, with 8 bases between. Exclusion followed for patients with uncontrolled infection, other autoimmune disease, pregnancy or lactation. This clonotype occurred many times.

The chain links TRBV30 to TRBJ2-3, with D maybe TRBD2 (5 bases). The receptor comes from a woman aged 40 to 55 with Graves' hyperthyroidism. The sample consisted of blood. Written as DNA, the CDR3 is TGTGCCTGGAGTGAACGCGGGGATACGCAGTATTTT. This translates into CAWSERGDTQYF.